The text below deals with one T cell receptor beta chain. The antigen it binds to is not known. No quality values exist for individual bases; no much larger clone is one base distant. Buffy coats from some 35 blood donors, supplied by the Finnish Red Cross blood service, were used as healthy controls. All TCR-sequenced material derived from peripheral blood: patient blood samples and healthy donor buffy coats. Ficoll-Hypaque gradient centrifugation was used to isolate peripheral blood mononuclear cells. CD4+ cells were magnetically purified from the buffy coats of healthy controls. The Gentra Puregene Cell and Tissue kit was used for genomic DNA extraction, and quantification was performed on a Qubit 2.0 fluorometer. This sample is drawn from a study of STAT5B mutations in CD4+ large granular lymphocyte leukemia (dated by TCRdb to the early 2020s). Context from the whole study: Among the healthy controls, the CDR3 'QG' motif was associated with a particular HLA allele. The study compared the TCRbeta repertoires of patients with CD4+ T-cell large granular lymphocyte leukemia against the TCRbeta repertoires of healthy blood donors. Flow cytometry on FACSCanto II or FACSVerse showed that the purified fractions were more than 95% pure among lymphocytes. What the work shows at the level of the full study, not this receptor alone: CD4-sorted patient repertoires appeared more clonal than healthy CD4+ repertoires, and this difference persisted after removing the putative leukemic clones. Each patient's main leukemic clonotypes were private, but approximately 23% of these clonotypes showed up at low frequency in the non-leukemic repertoires of other patients. The data were not HLA-matched, and the higher clonality in CD4+ T-LGLL than in CD8+ T-LGLL could be due to the relatively small sample size.

TCRbeta rearrangements were sequenced from genomic DNA using the immunoSEQ assay at survey resolution. Per the original workflow: In the TCR sequencing data, the lowest productive clonotype frequency that could be detected was 2.59 x 10-5. Analyses included only productive TCRbeta rearrangements, meaning complete and in-frame sequences. Clonality for each sample was calculated as Simpson clonality in the immunoSEQ Analyzer version 3.0. Clones were categorized by frequency as very rare, small, medium, large (1-20%) or hyperexpanded (>20%). Generation probabilities were estimated with OLGA 1.2.3, V-gene circos plots were generated with VDJtools, specificities were searched for in VDJdb, and CDR3 motifs were identified with GLIPH. Drawn from immuneACCESS, this table holds only the in-frame rearrangements with V and J called that TCRdb kept. Clones are partly lost; checked studies trace under half to an unresolved V gene and leave the rest unexplained. That table is the source of V, J and clone size, and D and trimming were worked out from the DNA. The sample table contains 25,000 to 35,000 clones; only one count was recorded for 60% to 80% of them. The ten largest clonotypes hold 0.25% to 0.35% of the sample.

The material sequenced was CD4+ T cells from blood buffy coats. This sequence was found in a human donor in good health.

The nucleotide sequence reads as follows: TGTGCCAGCATCGCGGGCCACTTTGGGCCCCAGCATTTT. It specifies CASIAGHFGPQHF. This chain joins TRBV2 to TRBJ1-5; no confident D gene assignment can be made. Between the V and J ends, shortened by 7 bases and 9 bases respectively, the junction contains 16 bases. The CDR3 spans 13 residues, from the cysteine through the phenylalanine. Of all the DNA, just the CDR3 is kept, 39 bases in frame from base 1. Looking up the germline V gene yields CDR1 SNHLY and CDR2 FYNNEI.